This T cell receptor (beta chain) was recorded in a study of blood T cells in healthy people across ages. J was trimmed by 11 bases and V by 3 bases; bases with no gene match: 13. The CDR3 has 15 residues. Caucasian individuals from Russia who were healthy and aged 6 to 90 acted as donors. Each sample had at least 6.5 million PBMCs isolated. Extractions gave at least 5.5 micrograms of total RNA per sample. With a J-beta primer mix and a sample-barcoded 5' primer, a second PCR ran 7 to 11 cycles. A 12-random-nucleotide template-switch adaptor tagged each cDNA molecule. TCRdb used MiXCR to reprocess the 5' RACE reads, holding one entry per CDR3 protein. Among hundreds of thousands of distinct CDR3 sequences, about a third were seen once, and the ten largest hold 15%.

The source of this sequence is a woman older than 75 in good health. The rearrangement joins TRBV12-3 or TRBV12-4 to TRBJ2-5, with 9 positions matching TRBD2. Sample: blood. CDR3 amino acids: CASSFEAGGHNEQYF. CDR3 bases: TGTGCCAGCAGTTTTGAGGCGGGGGGGCATAATGAGCAGTACTTC.